This TCR beta chain was found in a study of T cell changes during pregnancy in multiple sclerosis. This clone occurred a few times. This table comes from immunoSEQ multiplex PCR, and its TCRdb copy is limited to in-frame clones, with some not included. The table records more than 25,000 clones, roughly 89% of them present only once. The CDR3 is 12 residues long. In germline, CDR1 is MNHNY, CDR2 SVGAGI (reference sequence). Trimming took off 11 bases at V and 7 bases at J, with 18 bases between the two ends. The J gene is TRBJ2-7, the V gene TRBV6-6, with TRBD2 as a possible D gene (5 bases). The input for sequencing was CD8+ T cells from peripheral blood mononuclear cells, taken before pregnancy. The TCR comes from a female donor with multiple sclerosis, enrolled in a pregnancy study. Here the CDR3 reads CAAADPAGEQYF. The CDR3 DNA sequence: TGTGCCGCAGCGGACCCGGCTGGTGAGCAGTACTTC.